Shown below are 29 T cell receptor beta chains from a single sample sequenced in a study of cytomegalovirus exposure and HLA in healthy donors. The PCR made use of 60 Vbeta and 13 Jbeta primers. Profiled with immunoSEQ multiplex PCR; TCRdb holds only in-frame clones, not every one. The sample lists 90,000 or so clones, about 75% occurring once. What was sequenced was PBMCs. These receptor sequences come from a female donor in good health and CMV-seronegative.

This clone was observed many times. The genes are TRBV15 and TRBJ1-5; a weak D match, TRBD1 (6 bases). The CDR3 consists of 14 residues. Germline values: CDR1 LNHNV, CDR2 YYDKDF (reference sequence). V was pared by 0 bases and J by 6 bases, with 9 bases between. The DNA for the CDR3 is TGTGCCACCAGCAGAGAGGGGGCGGGTCAGCCCCAGCATTTT. It specifies CATSREGAGQPQHF.

The V gene is TRBV28, the J gene TRBJ2-1, with 11 bases lining up with TRBD2. V shed 5 bases, J shed 5 bases, and the junction held 8 bases outside the gene matches. Germline CDR1 MDHEN, CDR2 SYDVKM. CDR3 length: 16 amino acids. The chain's CDR3 is CASSIPGLAEDNEQFF. The CDR3 bases are TGTGCCAGCAGTATCCCGGGACTAGCGGAAGACAATGAGCAGTTCTTC.

The sample holds a few counts of this clone. V is TRBV6-5 and J is TRBJ1-1; TRBD1 matches 9 bases. The CDR3 consists of 14 residues. V shed 3 bases and J 6 bases; nucleotides not matched to a gene: 5. Germline lookup yields CDR1 MNHEY and CDR2 SVGAGI. CDR3 coding DNA: TGTGCCAGCAGTTATACAGGGGGCATCCCTGAAGCTTTCTTT. Translated, it gives CASSYTGGIPEAFF.

The chain carries TRBV6-1 and TRBJ2-7; TRBD1 matches at 10 bases. V lost 10 bases, J lost 7 bases, and 10 bases stayed unmatched. The germline V gene encodes CDR1 MNHNS and CDR2 SASEGT. There are 13 residues in the CDR3. The CDR3 region has the DNA TGTGCCACTCCGGGACAGGGGTCGTGGGAGCAGTACTTC. This gives the protein CATPGQGSWEQYF.

The chain carries TRBV6-5 and TRBJ2-7, with TRBD2 matching 10 bases. CDR1 is MNHEY, CDR2 SVGAGI, per germline. V shed 6 bases and J 0 bases; nucleotides not matched to a gene: 5. The CDR3 runs 15 residues. CDR3 residues: CASRSSGRPSYEQYF. For the CDR3, the DNA is TGTGCCAGCAGAAGTAGCGGGAGGCCCTCCTACGAGCAGTACTTC.

The V and J genes are TRBV6-5 and TRBJ2-7; D possibly corresponds to TRBD1 (7 bases). Germline values: CDR1 MNHEY, CDR2 SVGAGI. The V end lost 1 base, the J end lost 5 bases, and 12 bases lay between the germline ends. This CDR3 has 14 amino acids. The CDR3 coding sequence is TGTGCCAGCAGTTACTTCAGGGGGGACAACGAGCAGTACTTC. Its translation: CASSYFRGDNEQYF.

The V call is TRBV19, the J call TRBJ1-4; TRBD1 is a possible D gene (5 bases). Per the germline V gene, CDR1 is LNHDA and CDR2 is SQIVND (reference sequence). CDR3 length: 14 amino acids. Trimming cost V 4 bases and J 4 bases, with 10 bases left between them. Written as DNA, the CDR3 is TGTGCCAGTAGTAGGAGACAGAATAATGAAAAACTGTTTTTT. This sequence encodes CASSRRQNNEKLFF.

This chain uses TRBV5-1 with TRBJ1-2; 9 bases align to TRBD1. Germline V gives CDR1 SGHRS, CDR2 YFSETQ. Trimming took 2 bases from V and 2 from J; bases not matched to a gene: 7. The CDR3 covers 16 residues. In DNA form, the CDR3 reads TGCGCCAGCAGCTTTGGCGGGACAGGGAACAACTATGGCTACACCTTC. Protein sequence: CASSFGGTGNNYGYTF.

This chain connects TRBV11-2 to TRBJ1-1; D unclear. This CDR3 region has 15 residues. The V end was cut by 0 bases, the J end by 0 bases, with 8 bases between. The germline V gene has CDR1 SGHAT and CDR2 FQNNGV. CDR3 protein: CASSLELTLNTEAFF. CDR3 in DNA: TGTGCCAGCAGCTTAGAGCTCACACTGAACACTGAAGCTTTCTTT.

The rearrangement links TRBV10-3 to TRBJ2-7, with TRBD2 identical over 7 bases. V lost 11 bases, J lost 3 bases, and 13 bases stayed unmatched. The CDR3 loop spans 14 amino acids. The germline V gene has CDR1 ENHRY and CDR2 SYGVKD. The CDR3 DNA reads as TGTGCCCTCCGACGGGGCGGGAGCAGCTACGAGCAGTACTTC. This translates into CALRRGGSSYEQYF.

V is TRBV7-3 and J is TRBJ2-7; TRBD2 is a possible D gene (5 bases). V dropped 5 bases and J dropped 3 bases, with 17 bases sitting between them. Germline CDR1 reads SGHTA; CDR2 reads FQGTGA. The CDR3 extends over 15 amino acids. The chain's CDR3 is CASSTHPGTLYEQYF. Here the CDR3 DNA reads TGTGCCAGCAGCACTCATCCGGGAACCCTCTACGAGCAGTACTTC.

The chain has TRBV4-1 and TRBJ2-7, with 13 bases fitting TRBD2. The junction had 15 bases not matched to a gene; V was cut back by 1 base and J by 3 bases. This CDR3 is 20 amino acids long. The germline V gene has CDR1 MGHRA and CDR2 YSYEKL. The CDR3 bases are TGCGCCAGCAGCCAAGGGGGCTCCGGACTAGCGGGGGACTCCTTCTACGAGCAGTACTTC. Translating gives CASSQGGSGLAGDSFYEQYF.

The chain links TRBV10-2 to TRBJ1-4; TRBD1 aligns across 7 bases. J gave up 8 bases and V 7 bases, and 10 bases lay outside the gene matches. The CDR3 contains 14 residues. Germline loops: CDR1 WSHSY, CDR2 SAAADI. This CDR3 is CASKGAGRYEKLFF. The CDR3 DNA follows: TGCGCCAGCAAGGGGGCAGGGCGCTACGAAAAACTGTTTTTT.

The gene calls are TRBV10-1 and TRBJ1-5; no firm D call. The germline V gene encodes CDR1 WNHNN and CDR2 SYGVQD (reference sequence). Between the trimmed V and J ends, which lost 4 bases and 0 bases, there was a span of 7 bases. The CDR3 has 14 residues. CDR3 sequence reads: CASSGEVSNQPQHF. CDR3 DNA: TGCGCCAGCAGTGGAGAAGTTAGCAATCAGCCCCAGCATTTT.

This clone was picked up a small number of times. The chain combines TRBV6-1 with TRBJ1-1; TRBD1 aligns across 8 bases. After removal of 0 bases from V and 8 bases from J, the junction contained 2 bases not matched to a gene. The CDR3 length is 13 residues. Germline loops: CDR1 MNHNS, CDR2 SASEGT. The CDR3 DNA is TGTGCCAGCAGTGAAGCCGGGACAGGCGAAGCTTTCTTT. Its protein product is CASSEAGTGEAFF.

The V call is TRBV5-1, the J call TRBJ2-7; TRBD1 agrees at 7 bases. CDR3 length: 13 amino acids. V lost 3 bases, J lost 6 bases, and 6 bases stayed unmatched. Germline V gives CDR1 SGHRS, CDR2 YFSETQ. The CDR3 loop reads CASSSTGYGEQYF. CDR3 bases: TGCGCCAGCAGCTCGACAGGGTACGGCGAGCAGTACTTC.

The rearrangement joins TRBV19 to TRBJ2-3, with 7 bases fitting TRBD2. The V gene end was trimmed by 3 bases and the J gene end by 4 bases; junction bases not matched to a gene: 4. CDR1 is LNHDA and CDR2 is SQIVND in the germline V gene (reference sequence). This CDR3 region has 14 residues. CDR3 coding DNA: TGTGCCAGTAGTATGTGGGGGGGGGCAGATACGCAGTATTTT. It specifies CASSMWGGADTQYF.

The chain has TRBV19 and TRBJ2-1; D is undetermined. Deletions cut 6 bases from V and 2 bases from J, with 14 bases between. The germline gives CDR1 LNHDA, CDR2 SQIVND (reference sequence). The CDR3 has 15 residues. The CDR3 loop reads CASRRMGATYNEQFF. DNA of the CDR3: TGTGCCAGTAGACGGATGGGCGCTACCTACAATGAGCAGTTCTTC.

This chain connects TRBV7-3 to TRBJ2-2; weak D call: TRBD1 (6 bases). The CDR3 length is 13 residues. V was shortened by 5 bases and J by 5 bases, with 9 bases between the two germline ends. Germline V gives CDR1 SGHTA, CDR2 FQGTGA. This chain's CDR3 is CASSRGGTGELFF. The CDR3 DNA reads TGTGCCAGCAGCCGAGGGGGTACCGGGGAGCTGTTTTTT.

The chain is built from TRBV4-2 and TRBJ2-3; 9 bases align to TRBD2. The CDR3 has 16 amino acids. Germline V lookup: CDR1 LGHNA, CDR2 YNFKEQ. After removal of 1 base from V and 6 bases from J, the junction contained 8 bases not matched to a gene. For the CDR3, the DNA is TGTGCCAGCAGCCAAGGAGAGTCTAGCGGGGCCGATACGCAGTATTTT. This translates into CASSQGESSGADTQYF.

CDR3 DNA sequence: TGTGCCTGGAGTCAATTAGGACTAGCGACCGGGGAGCTGTTTTTT. The encoded protein is CAWSQLGLATGELFF. V gene TRBV30 combines with J gene TRBJ2-2, with 9 bases lining up with TRBD2. The germline V gene has CDR1 GTSNPN and CDR2 SVGIG (reference sequence). V shed 2 bases, J shed 5 bases, and the junction held 6 bases outside the gene matches. CDR3 size: 15 residues.

This clone was counted only a few times. V gene TRBV7-6 combines with J gene TRBJ2-7; TRBD2 agrees at 9 bases. Germline CDR1 is SGHVS and CDR2 is FNYEAQ. CDR3 length: 15 residues. V gave up 5 bases and J gave up 3 bases; unmatched junction bases: 8. CDR3 sequence: CASSPVAGAIYEQYF. For the CDR3, the DNA is TGTGCCAGCAGCCCCGTAGCGGGAGCCATCTACGAGCAGTACTTC.

The chain recombines TRBV27 with TRBJ2-5; 10 bases are shared with TRBD2. The CDR3 length is 15 residues. V shed 6 bases and J 5 bases; nucleotides not matched to a gene: 9. The V gene's germline CDR1 is MNHEY and CDR2 SMNVEV (reference sequence). The CDR3 DNA reads as TGTGCCAGCAGCCTCAAGCCGGGACTAGCGGAGACCCAGTACTTC. Its translation: CASSLKPGLAETQYF.

This chain connects TRBV6-5 to TRBJ1-4; perhaps TRBD1 as D (6 bases). The V gene lost 0 bases and the J gene lost 7 bases, with 9 bases spanning the gap. Looked up from germline, CDR1 is MNHEY and CDR2 is SVGAGI. The CDR3 extends over 14 amino acids. This chain's CDR3 is CASSYSGAGEKLFF. The CDR3 bases are TGTGCCAGCAGTTACTCGGGGGCTGGTGAAAAACTGTTTTTT.

The chain uses TRBV6-6 and TRBJ1-1, with TRBD1 as a possible D gene (6 bases). Per the germline V gene, CDR1 is MNHNY and CDR2 is SVGAGI (reference sequence). Trimming cost V 9 bases and J 5 bases, with 13 bases left between them. The CDR3 loop spans 12 amino acids. In nucleotides, the CDR3 is TGTGCCAGTCAGGGAGGGGGGACTGAAGCTTTCTTT. This gives the protein CASQGGGTEAFF.

The V and J genes are TRBV6-6 and TRBJ1-3; no reliable D call. The germline V and J ends were trimmed by 2 bases and 8 bases, with 13 bases remaining between them. The CDR3 is 14 residues long. Germline V gives CDR1 MNHNY, CDR2 SVGAGI (reference sequence). In DNA form, the CDR3 reads TGTGCCAGCAGTTACGACGCGGGAAAAGACACCATATATTTT. Protein product: CASSYDAGKDTIYF.

The gene calls are TRBV6-1 and TRBJ2-3; D perhaps matches TRBD1 (6 bases). The CDR3 runs 13 residues. Trimming shortened V by 7 bases and J by 1 base, and 9 bases separated the two germline ends. Germline assignment: CDR1 MNHNS and CDR2 SASEGT. CDR3 sequence reads: CASTRQGTDTQYF. The CDR3, as DNA: TGTGCCAGCACTCGACAGGGCACAGATACGCAGTATTTT.

The chain employs TRBV7-8 and TRBJ2-2; D may be TRBD2 (6 bases). From germline, CDR1 is SGHVS and CDR2 FQNEAQ. Trimming took 4 bases from V and 0 from J, leaving 18 bases between them. CDR3 length: 18 residues. The CDR3 DNA sequence: TGTGCCAGCAGCTCCCGGGGGTTGGGGACTTCGAACACCGGGGAGCTGTTTTTT. This translates into CASSSRGLGTSNTGELFF.

This clone was seen only a few times. The rearrangement links TRBV6-5 to TRBJ2-7; 7 nucleotides align to TRBD2. The CDR3 totals 16 residues. Germline CDR1 and CDR2: MNHEY and SVGAGI. Trimming cost V 4 bases and J 2 bases; bases outside gene matches: 11. The CDR3 DNA is TGTGCCAGCAGTTCCTTGTCAGTGGGGGGGGCCTACGAGCAGTACTTC. The encoded protein is CASSSLSVGGAYEQYF.